What follows are 3 T cell receptor beta chains derived from one specimen sequenced in a study of shared clonotypes between healthy human individuals. It was CD45RO-negative cells, positively selected for CCR7, that made up naive CD8 cells, with terminally differentiated effector memory CD45RA+ cells excluded. Generated by immunoSEQ multiplex PCR, the TCRdb table keeps only in-frame clones and is missing some. This sample yields roughly 2.1 million clones, of which more than 85% are seen a single time; under 2% belongs to the top ten. Sequenced sample: naive CD8+ T cells from PBMCs. Receptors originate from a man in his late teens or twenties in good health. Some clones in this sample may be carry-over from other donors' samples.

V is TRBV10-2 and J is TRBJ2-3; D not resolved. CDR3 length equals 12 residues. The V and J ends lost 2 bases and 4 bases respectively, with 4 bases between them. Germline assignment: CDR1 WSHSY and CDR2 SAAADI. The CDR3 protein is CASSERADTQYF. In DNA form, the CDR3 reads TGCGCCAGCAGTGAGCGGGCAGATACGCAGTATTTT.

This chain uses TRBV28 with TRBJ2-7, with D hard to call. Germline V gene data show CDR1 as MDHEN and CDR2 as SYDVKM. The CDR3 contains 15 residues. The V end was cut by 3 bases, the J end by 0 bases, with 12 bases between. In DNA, the CDR3 is TGTGCCAGCAGTTTGCCCCCCCACTCCTCCTACGAGCAGTACTTC. As protein: CASSLPPHSSYEQYF. Looking up the rest from reference TRBV28 and TRBJ2-7 gives the full variable domain: DVKVTQSSRYLVKRTGEKVFLECVQDMDHENMFWYRQDPGLGLRLIYFSYDVKMKEKGDIPEGYSVSREKKERFSLILESASTNQTSMYLCASSLPPHSSYEQYFGPGTRLTVT.

In regard to this clone: Other DNA sequences from this sample encode an identical CDR3 as well. The V call is TRBV27, the J call TRBJ2-3, with 8 bases fitting TRBD1. Germline V CDR1 and CDR2: MNHEY, SMNVEV (reference sequence). Unmatched junction bases numbered 5, after V lost 4 bases and J lost 2 bases. The CDR3 sequence is 15 residues long. The CDR3 DNA reads as TGTGCCAGCAGTTCAGGACAGGGCCCCACAGATACGCAGTATTTT. It encodes CASSSGQGPTDTQYF.